Given below is one TCR beta chain in context. What it binds is unknown. TCRdb's table, derived via immunoSEQ multiplex PCR, lists solely in-frame clones and lacks some. Of 78,000 or so clones listed, approximately 88% are singletons. These data are taken from a study of T cell responses to AZD1222 COVID-19 vaccine. General observations from the study: Following two doses of AZD1222, Spike-specific TCR breadth and depth rose. Repertoires were sampled only after the peak T cell response.

The CDR3 runs 12 residues. Germline V gives CDR1 LGHDT, CDR2 YNNKEL (reference sequence). Between the trimmed V and J ends, which lost 4 bases and 7 bases, there was a span of 8 bases. The rearrangement joins TRBV3-1 (or the pseudogene TRBV3-2) to TRBJ2-1; no reliable D call. Here the sequenced sample was peripheral blood, taken on day 0 of AZD1222 vaccination. The receptor's source is an adult in good health. The CDR3 loop reads CASSPLSNEQFF. The CDR3 DNA reads TGTGCCAGCAGCCCCCTCTCTAATGAGCAGTTCTTC.